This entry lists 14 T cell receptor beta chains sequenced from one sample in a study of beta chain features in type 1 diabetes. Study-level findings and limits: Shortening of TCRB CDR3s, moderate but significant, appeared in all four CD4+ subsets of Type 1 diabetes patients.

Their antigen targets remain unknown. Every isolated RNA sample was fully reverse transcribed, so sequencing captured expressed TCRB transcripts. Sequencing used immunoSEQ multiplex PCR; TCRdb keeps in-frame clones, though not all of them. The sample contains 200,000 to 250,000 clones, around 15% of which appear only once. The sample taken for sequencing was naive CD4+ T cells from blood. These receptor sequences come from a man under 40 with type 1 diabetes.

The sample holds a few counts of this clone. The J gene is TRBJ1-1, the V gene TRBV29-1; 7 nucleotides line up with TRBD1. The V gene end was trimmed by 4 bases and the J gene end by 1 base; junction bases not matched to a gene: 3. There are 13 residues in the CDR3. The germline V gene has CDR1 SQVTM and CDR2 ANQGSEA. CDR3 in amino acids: CSVAGQANTEAFF. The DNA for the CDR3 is TGCAGCGTTGCCGGACAGGCGAACACTGAAGCTTTCTTT.

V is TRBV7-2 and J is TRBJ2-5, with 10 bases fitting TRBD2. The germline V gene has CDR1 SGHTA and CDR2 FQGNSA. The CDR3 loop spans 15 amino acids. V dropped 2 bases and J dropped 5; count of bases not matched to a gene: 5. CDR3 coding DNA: TGTGCCAGCAGCTTAAGTGCTAGCGGGAGTGAGACCCAGTACTTC. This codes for CASSLSASGSETQYF.

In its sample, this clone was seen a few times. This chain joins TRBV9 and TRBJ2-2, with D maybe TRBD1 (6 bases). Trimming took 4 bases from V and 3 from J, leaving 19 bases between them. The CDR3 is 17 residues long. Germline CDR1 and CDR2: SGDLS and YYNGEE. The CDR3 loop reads CASSTQENQGYTGELFF. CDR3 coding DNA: TGTGCCAGCAGCACACAAGAGAACCAGGGGTACACCGGGGAGCTGTTTTTT. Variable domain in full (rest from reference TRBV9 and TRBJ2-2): DSGVTQTPKHLITATGQRVTLRCSPRSGDLSVYWYQQSLDQGLQFLIQYYNGEERAKGNILERFSAQQFPDLHSELNLSSLELGDSALYFCASSTQENQGYTGELFFGEGSRLTVL.

CDR3 amino acids: CSVDFMGQSSGANVLTF. The CDR3, as DNA: TGCAGCGTTGATTTTATGGGACAGAGCTCTGGGGCCAACGTCCTGACTTTC. This chain links TRBV29-1 with TRBJ2-6, with 7 bases that match TRBD1. The germline V gene has CDR1 SQVTM and CDR2 ANQGSEA. Germline trimming cut 3 bases from V and 0 bases from J; bases unmatched to any gene: 8. There are 17 residues in the CDR3.

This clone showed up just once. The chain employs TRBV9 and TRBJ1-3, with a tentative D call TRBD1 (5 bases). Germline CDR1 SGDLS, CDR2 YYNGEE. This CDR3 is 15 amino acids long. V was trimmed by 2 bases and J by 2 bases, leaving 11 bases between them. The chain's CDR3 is CASSVQGSPGNTIYF. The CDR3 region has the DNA TGTGCCAGCAGCGTTCAGGGATCACCTGGAAACACCATATATTTT.

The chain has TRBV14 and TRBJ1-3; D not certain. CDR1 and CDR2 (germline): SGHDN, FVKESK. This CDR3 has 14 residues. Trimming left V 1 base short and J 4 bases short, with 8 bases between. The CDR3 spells CASSQGHGGNTIYF. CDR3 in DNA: TGTGCCAGCAGCCAAGGACATGGGGGAAACACCATATATTTT.

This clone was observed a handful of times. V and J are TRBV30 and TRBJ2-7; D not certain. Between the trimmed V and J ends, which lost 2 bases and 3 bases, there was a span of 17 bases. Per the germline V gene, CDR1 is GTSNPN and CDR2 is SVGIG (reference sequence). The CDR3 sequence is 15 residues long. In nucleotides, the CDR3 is TGTGCCTGGAGTCCATATTCTCGTCAATTCTACGAGCAGTACTTC. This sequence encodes CAWSPYSRQFYEQYF.

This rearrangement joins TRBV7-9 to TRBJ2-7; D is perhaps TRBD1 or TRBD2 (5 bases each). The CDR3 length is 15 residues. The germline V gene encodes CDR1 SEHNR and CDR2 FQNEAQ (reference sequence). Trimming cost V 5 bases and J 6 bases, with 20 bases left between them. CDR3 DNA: TGTGCCAGCAGCCCTATCGGGACCTACGCCCCCGAGCAGTACTTC. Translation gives CASSPIGTYAPEQYF.

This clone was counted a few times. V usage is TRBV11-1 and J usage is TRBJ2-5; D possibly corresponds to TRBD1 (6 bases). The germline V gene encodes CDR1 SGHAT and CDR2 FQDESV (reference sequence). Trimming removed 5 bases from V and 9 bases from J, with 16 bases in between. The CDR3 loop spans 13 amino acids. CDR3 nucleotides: TGTGCCAGCAGCCCTTCTTTTCAGGGGTCCCAGTACTTC. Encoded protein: CASSPSFQGSQYF.

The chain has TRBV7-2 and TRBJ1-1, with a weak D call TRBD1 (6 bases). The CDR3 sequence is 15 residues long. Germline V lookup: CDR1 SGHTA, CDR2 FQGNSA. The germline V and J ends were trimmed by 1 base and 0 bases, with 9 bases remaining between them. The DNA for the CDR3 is TGTGCCAGCAGCTTAGAACAGGGCATGAACACTGAAGCTTTCTTT. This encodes CASSLEQGMNTEAFF.

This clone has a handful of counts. CDR3 sequence (DNA): TGTGCCAGCAGTTATTTCACAGATACGCAGTATTTT. It encodes CASSYFTDTQYF. The chain combines TRBV7-2 with TRBJ2-3; D is unclear. The CDR3 is made up of 12 amino acids. Trimming took 6 bases from V and 2 from J, leaving 6 bases between them. The germline V gene has CDR1 SGHTA and CDR2 FQGNSA.

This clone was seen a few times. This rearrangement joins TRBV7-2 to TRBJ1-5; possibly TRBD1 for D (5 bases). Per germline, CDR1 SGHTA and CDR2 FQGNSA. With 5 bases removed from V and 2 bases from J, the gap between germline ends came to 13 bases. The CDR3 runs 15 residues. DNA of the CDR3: TGTGCCAGCAGCACCCGGGGAGGGGGCAATCAGCCCCAGCATTTT. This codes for CASSTRGGGNQPQHF.

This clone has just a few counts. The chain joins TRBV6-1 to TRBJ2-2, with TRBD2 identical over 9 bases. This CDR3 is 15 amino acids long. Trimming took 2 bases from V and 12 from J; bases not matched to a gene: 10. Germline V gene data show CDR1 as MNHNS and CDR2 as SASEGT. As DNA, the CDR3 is TGTGCCAGCAGTGAATTGGTTACTAGCGGGCCCCAGCTGTTTTTT. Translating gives CASSELVTSGPQLFF.

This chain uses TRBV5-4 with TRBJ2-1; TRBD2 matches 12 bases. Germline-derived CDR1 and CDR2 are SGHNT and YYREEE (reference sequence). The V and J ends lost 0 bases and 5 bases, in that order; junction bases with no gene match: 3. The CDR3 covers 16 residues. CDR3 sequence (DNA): TGTGCCAGCAGCTTGGCCCTAGCGGGAGGGGACAATGAGCAGTTCTTC. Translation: CASSLALAGGDNEQFF. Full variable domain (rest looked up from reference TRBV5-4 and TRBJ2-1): ETGVTQSPTHLIKTRGQQVTLRCSSQSGHNTVSWYQQALGQGPQFIFQYYREEENGRGNFPPRFSGLQFPNYSSELNVNALELDDSALYLCASSLALAGGDNEQFFGPGTRLTVL.